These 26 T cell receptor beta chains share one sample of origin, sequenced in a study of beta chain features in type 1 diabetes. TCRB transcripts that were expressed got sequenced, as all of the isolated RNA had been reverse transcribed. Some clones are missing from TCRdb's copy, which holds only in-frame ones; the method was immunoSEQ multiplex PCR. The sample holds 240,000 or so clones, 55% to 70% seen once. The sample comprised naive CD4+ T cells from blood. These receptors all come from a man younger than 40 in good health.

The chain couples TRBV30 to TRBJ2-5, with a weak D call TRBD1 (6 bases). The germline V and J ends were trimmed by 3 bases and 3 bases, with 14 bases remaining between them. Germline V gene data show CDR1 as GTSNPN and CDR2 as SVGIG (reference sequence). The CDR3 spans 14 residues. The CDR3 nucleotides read TGTGCCTGGAGGTCGCGGAACAGGGAAGAGACCCAGTACTTC. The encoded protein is CAWRSRNREETQYF. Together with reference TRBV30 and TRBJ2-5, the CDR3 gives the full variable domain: SQTIHQWPATLVQPVGSPLSLECTVEGTSNPNLYWYRQAAGRGLQLLFYSVGIGQISSEVPQNLSASRPQDRQFILSSKKLLLSDSGFYLCAWRSRNREETQYFGPGTRLLVL.

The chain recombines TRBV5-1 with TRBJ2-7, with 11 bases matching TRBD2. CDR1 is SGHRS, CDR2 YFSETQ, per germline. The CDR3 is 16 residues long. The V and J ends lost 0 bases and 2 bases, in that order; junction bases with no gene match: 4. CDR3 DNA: TGCGCCAGCAGCTTGGGAGGGACTAGCGGCACCTACGAGCAGTACTTC. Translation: CASSLGGTSGTYEQYF.

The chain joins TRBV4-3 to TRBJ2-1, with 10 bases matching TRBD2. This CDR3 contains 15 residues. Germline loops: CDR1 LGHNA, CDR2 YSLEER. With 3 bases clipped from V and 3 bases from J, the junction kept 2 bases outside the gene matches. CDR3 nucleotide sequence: TGCGCCAGCAGCCACGGACTAGCGGTCTACAATGAGCAGTTCTTC. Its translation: CASSHGLAVYNEQFF.

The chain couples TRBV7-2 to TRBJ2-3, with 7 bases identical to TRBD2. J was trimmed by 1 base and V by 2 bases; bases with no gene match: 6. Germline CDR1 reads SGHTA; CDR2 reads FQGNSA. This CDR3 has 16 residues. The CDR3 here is CASSLRRELRTDTQYF. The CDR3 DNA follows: TGTGCCAGCAGCTTACGGCGGGAGTTGCGCACAGATACGCAGTATTTT.

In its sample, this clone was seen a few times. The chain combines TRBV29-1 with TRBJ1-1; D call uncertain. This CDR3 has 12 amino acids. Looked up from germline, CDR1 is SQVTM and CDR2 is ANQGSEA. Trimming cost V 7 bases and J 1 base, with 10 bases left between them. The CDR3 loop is CSAGWGNTEAFF. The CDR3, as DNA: TGCAGCGCTGGTTGGGGGAACACTGAAGCTTTCTTT.

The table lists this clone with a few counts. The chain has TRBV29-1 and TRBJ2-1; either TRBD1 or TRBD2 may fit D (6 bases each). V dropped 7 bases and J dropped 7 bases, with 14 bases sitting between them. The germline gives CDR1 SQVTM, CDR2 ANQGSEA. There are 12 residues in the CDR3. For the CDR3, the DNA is TGCAGCGGCGGGATCCAGGGGAATGAGCAGTTCTTC. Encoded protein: CSGGIQGNEQFF.

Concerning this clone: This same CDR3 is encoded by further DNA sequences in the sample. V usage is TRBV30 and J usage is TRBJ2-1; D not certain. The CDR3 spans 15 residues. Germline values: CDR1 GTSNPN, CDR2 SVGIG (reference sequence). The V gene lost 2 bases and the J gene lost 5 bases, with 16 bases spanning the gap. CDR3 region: CAWSRLDRTDNEQFF. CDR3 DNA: TGTGCCTGGAGTCGGCTTGATCGGACGGACAATGAGCAGTTCTTC.

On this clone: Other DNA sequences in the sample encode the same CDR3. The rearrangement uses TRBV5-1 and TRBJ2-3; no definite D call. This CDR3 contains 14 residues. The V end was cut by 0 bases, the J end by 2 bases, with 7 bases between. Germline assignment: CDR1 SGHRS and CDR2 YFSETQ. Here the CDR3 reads CASSLGRSTDTQYF. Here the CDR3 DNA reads TGCGCCAGCAGCTTGGGGCGGTCCACAGATACGCAGTATTTT.

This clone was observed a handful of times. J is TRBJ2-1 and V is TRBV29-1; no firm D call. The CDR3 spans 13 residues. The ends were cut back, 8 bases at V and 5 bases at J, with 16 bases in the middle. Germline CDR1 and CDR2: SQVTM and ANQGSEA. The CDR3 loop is CSLGNLKNNEQFF. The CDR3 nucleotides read TGCAGCTTGGGAAACCTCAAAAACAATGAGCAGTTCTTC.

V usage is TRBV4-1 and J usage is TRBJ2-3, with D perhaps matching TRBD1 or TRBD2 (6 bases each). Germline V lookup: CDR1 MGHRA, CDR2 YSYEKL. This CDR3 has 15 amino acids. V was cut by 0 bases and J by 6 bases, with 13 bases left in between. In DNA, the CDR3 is TGCGCCAGCAGCCAAGATCGGTGGGGGGCGGATACGCAGTATTTT. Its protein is CASSQDRWGADTQYF.

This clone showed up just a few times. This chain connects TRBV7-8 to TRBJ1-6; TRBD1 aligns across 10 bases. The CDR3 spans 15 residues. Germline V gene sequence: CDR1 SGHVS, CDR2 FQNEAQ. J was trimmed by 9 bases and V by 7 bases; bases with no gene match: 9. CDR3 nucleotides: TGTGCCAGCACCCCCGGGACAGGGGACTTTTCACCCCTCCACTTT. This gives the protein CASTPGTGDFSPLHF. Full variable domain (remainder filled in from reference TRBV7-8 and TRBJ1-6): GAGVSQSPRYKVAKRGQDVALRCDPISGHVSLFWYQQALGQGPEFLTYFQNEAQLDKSGLPSDRFFAERPEGSVSTLKIQRTQQEDSAVYLCASTPGTGDFSPLHFGNGTRLTVT.

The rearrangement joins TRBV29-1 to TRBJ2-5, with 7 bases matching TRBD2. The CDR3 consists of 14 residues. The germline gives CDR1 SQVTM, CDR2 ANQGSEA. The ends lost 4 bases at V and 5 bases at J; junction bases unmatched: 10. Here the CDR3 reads CSVGLAVKRETQYF. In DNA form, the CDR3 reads TGCAGCGTTGGCCTAGCGGTGAAGAGGGAGACCCAGTACTTC. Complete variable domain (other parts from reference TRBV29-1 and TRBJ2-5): SAVISQKPSRDICQRGTSLTIQCQVDSQVTMMFWYRQQPGQSLTLIATANQGSEATYESGFVIDKFPISRPNLTFSTLTVSNMSPEDSSIYLCSVGLAVKRETQYFGPGTRLLVL.

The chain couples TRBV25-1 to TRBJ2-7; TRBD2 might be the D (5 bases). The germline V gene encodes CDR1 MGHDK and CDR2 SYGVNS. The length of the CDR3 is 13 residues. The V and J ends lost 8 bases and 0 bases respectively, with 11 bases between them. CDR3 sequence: CASSTAGSYEQYF. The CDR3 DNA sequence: TGTGCCAGCTCGACGGCGGGCTCCTACGAGCAGTACTTC.

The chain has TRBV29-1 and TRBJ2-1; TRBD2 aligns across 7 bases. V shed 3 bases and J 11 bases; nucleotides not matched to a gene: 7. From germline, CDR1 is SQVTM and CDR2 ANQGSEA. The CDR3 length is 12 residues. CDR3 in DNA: TGCAGCGTTGAGAGCGGGGCCCTCAAGCAGTTCTTC. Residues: CSVESGALKQFF.

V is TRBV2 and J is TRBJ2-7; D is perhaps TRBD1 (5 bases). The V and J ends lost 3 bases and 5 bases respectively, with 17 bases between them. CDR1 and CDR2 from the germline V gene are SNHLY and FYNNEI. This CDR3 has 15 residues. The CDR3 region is CASSEYGQTSDEQYF. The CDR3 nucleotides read TGTGCCAGCAGTGAGTACGGACAAACGAGCGACGAGCAGTACTTC. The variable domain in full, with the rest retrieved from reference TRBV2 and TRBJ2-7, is EPEVTQTPSHQVTQMGQEVILRCVPISNHLYFYWYRQILGQKVEFLVSFYNNEISEKSEIFDDQFSVERPDGSNFTLKIRSTKLEDSAMYFCASSEYGQTSDEQYFGPGTRLTVT.

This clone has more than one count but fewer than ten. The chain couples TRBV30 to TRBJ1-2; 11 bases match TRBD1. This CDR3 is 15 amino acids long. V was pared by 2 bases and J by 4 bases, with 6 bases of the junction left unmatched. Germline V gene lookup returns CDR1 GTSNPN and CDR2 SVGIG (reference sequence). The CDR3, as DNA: TGTGCCTGGAGTAAGAGGACAGGGGGCTTCTATGGCTACACCTTC. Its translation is CAWSKRTGGFYGYTF.

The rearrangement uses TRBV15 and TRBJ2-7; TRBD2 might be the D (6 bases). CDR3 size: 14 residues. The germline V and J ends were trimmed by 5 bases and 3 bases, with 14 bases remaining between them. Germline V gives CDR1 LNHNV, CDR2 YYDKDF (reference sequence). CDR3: CATSGSRGGYEQYF. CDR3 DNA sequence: TGTGCCACCAGCGGGTCGCGGGGCGGCTACGAGCAGTACTTC.

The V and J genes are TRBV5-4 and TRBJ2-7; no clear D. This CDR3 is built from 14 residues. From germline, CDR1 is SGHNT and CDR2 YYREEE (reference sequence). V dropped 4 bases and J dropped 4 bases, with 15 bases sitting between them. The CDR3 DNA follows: TGTGCCAGCAGCGGATCGCCTAGTGGGTACGAGCAGTACTTC. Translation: CASSGSPSGYEQYF.

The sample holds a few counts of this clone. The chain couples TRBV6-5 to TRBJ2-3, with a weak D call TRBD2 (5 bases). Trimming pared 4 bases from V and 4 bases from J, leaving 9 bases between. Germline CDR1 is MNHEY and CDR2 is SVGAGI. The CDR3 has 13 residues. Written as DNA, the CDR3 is TGTGCCAGCAGTTTCCGGAGGCCAGATACGCAGTATTTT. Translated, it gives CASSFRRPDTQYF.

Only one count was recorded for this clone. In DNA, the CDR3 is TGTGCCAGCAGCTTCAAGGGGGCTGGTAATTCACCCCTCCACTTT. It is translated as CASSFKGAGNSPLHF. The chain uses TRBV5-6 and TRBJ1-6; 7 bases are a match to TRBD1. The CDR3 totals 15 residues. Germline V gives CDR1 SGHDT, CDR2 YYEEEE. The trim removed 2 bases at V and 6 bases at J, leaving 5 bases unmatched.

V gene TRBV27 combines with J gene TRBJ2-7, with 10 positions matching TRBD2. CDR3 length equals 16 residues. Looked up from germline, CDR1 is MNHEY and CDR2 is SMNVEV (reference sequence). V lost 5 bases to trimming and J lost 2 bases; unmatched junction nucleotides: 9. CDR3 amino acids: CASSRASGRDPYEQYF. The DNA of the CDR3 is TGTGCCAGCAGTCGCGCCAGCGGGAGGGACCCCTACGAGCAGTACTTC.

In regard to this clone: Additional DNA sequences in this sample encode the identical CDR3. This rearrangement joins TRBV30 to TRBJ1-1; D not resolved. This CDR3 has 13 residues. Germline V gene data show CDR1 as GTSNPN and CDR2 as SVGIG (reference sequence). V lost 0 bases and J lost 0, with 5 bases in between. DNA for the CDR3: TGTGCCTGGAGTGTATCGATGAACACTGAAGCTTTCTTT. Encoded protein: CAWSVSMNTEAFF.

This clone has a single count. Here the CDR3 reads CASSPWDVSQFF. CDR3 sequence (DNA): TGTGCCAGCTCACCCTGGGACGTTAGCCAGTTCTTC. V and J are TRBV18 and TRBJ2-1; D might be TRBD1 or TRBD2, each matching 5 bases. Germline values: CDR1 KGHSH, CDR2 LQKENI. V was shortened by 3 bases and J by 13 bases, with 13 bases between the two germline ends. The CDR3 consists of 12 residues.

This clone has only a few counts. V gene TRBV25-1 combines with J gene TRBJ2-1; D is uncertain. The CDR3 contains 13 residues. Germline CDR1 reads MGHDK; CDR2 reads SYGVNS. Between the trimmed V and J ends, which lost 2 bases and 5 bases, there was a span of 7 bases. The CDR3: CASSEEDHNEQFF. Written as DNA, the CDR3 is TGTGCCAGCAGTGAAGAGGACCACAATGAGCAGTTCTTC.

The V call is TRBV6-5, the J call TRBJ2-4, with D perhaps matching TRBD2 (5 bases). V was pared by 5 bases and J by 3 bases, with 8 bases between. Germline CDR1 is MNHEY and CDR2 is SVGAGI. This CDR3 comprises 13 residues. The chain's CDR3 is CASSSRGKNIQYF. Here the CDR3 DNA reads TGTGCCAGCAGTAGTCGGGGCAAAAACATTCAGTACTTC.

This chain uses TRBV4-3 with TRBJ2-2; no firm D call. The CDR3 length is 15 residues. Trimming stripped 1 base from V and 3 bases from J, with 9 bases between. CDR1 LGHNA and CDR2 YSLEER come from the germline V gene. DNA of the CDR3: TGCGCCAGCAGCCAAGGTCCGGATTACACCGGGGAGCTGTTTTTT. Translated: CASSQGPDYTGELFF.